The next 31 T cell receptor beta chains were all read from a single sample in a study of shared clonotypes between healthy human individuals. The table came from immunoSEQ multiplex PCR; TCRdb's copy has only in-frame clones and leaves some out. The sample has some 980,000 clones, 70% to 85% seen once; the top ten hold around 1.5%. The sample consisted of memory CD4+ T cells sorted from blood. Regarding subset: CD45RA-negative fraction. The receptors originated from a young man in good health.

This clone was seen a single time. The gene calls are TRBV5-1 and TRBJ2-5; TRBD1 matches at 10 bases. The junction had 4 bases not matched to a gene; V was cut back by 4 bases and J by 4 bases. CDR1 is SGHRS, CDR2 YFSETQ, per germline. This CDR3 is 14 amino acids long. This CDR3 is CASSAGQGGETQYF. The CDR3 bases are TGCGCCAGCAGCGCAGGACAGGGGGGAGAGACCCAGTACTTC. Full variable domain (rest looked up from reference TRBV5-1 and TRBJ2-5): KAGVTQTPRYLIKTRGQQVTLSCSPISGHRSVSWYQQTPGQGLQFLFEYFSETQRNKGNFPGRFSGRQFSNSRSEMNVSTLELGDSALYLCASSAGQGGETQYFGPGTRLLVL.

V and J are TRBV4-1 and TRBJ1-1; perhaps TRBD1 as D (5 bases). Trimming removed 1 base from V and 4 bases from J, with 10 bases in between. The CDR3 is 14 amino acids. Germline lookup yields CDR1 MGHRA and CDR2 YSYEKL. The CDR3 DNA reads TGCGCCAGCAGCCAAGCCGACAGAGTCACTGAAGCTTTCTTT. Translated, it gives CASSQADRVTEAFF.

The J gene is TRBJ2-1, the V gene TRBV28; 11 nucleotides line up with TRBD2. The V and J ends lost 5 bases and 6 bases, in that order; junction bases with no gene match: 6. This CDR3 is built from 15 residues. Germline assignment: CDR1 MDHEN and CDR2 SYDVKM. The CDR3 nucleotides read TGTGCCAGCAGTATTAGCGGGGGGGATTCCAATGAGCAGTTCTTC. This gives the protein CASSISGGDSNEQFF.

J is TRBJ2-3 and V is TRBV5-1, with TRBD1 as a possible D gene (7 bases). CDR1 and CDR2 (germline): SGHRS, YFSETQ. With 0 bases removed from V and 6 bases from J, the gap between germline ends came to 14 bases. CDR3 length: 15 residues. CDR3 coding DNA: TGCGCCAGCAGCTTGGGACTAGGACAGGCCGATACGCAGTATTTT. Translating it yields CASSLGLGQADTQYF.

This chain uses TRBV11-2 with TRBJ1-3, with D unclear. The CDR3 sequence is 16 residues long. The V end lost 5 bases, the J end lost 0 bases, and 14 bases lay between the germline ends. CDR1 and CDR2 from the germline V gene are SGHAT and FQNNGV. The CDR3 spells CASSTKRLSSGNTIYF. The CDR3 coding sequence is TGTGCCAGCAGCACTAAGAGACTGAGCTCTGGAAACACCATATATTTT.

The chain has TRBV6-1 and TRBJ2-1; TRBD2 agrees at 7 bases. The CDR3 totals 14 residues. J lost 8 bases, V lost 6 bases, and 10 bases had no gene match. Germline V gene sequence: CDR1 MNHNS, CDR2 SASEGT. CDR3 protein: CASRGGLPVDEQFF. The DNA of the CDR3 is TGTGCCAGCAGGGGGGGACTACCTGTCGATGAGCAGTTCTTC.

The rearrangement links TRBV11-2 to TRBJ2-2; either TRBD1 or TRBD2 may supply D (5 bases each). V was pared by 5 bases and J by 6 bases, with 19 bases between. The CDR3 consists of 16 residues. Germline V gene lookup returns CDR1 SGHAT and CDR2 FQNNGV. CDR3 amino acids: CASSDKRGTAAGELFF. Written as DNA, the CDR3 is TGTGCCAGCAGCGACAAACGGGGCACAGCGGCCGGGGAGCTGTTTTTT.

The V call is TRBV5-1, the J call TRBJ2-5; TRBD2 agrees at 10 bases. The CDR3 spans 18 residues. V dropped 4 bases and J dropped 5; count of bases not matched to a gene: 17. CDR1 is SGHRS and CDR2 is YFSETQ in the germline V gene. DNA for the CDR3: TGCGCCAGCAGCCAGAGCCCCACAGCGGGAGGGCCGGGGGAGACCCAGTACTTC. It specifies CASSQSPTAGGPGETQYF.

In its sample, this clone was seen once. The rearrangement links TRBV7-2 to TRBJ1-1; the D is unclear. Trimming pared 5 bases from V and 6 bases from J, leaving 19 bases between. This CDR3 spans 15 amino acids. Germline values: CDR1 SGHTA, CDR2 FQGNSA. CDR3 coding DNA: TGTGCCAGCAGCCCCCAAAGTAGGGTGGAGGCTGAAGCTTTCTTT. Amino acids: CASSPQSRVEAEAFF.

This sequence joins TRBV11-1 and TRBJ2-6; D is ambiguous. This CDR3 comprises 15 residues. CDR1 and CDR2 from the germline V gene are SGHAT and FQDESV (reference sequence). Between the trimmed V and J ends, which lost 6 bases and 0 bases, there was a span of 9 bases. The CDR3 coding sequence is TGTGCCAGCAGACACCAGAGCTCTGGGGCCAACGTCCTGACTTTC. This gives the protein CASRHQSSGANVLTF.

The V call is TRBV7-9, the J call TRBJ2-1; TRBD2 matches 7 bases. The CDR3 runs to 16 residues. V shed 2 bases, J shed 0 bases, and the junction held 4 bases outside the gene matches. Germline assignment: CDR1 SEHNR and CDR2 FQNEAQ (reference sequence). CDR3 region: CASSLKGGISYNEQFF. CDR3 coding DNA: TGTGCCAGCAGCTTAAAGGGAGGGATCTCCTACAATGAGCAGTTCTTC.

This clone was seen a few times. The CDR3: CASSRGQSSGEQYF. The DNA for the CDR3 is TGCGCCAGCAGCCGGGGACAGTCCTCCGGGGAGCAGTACTTC. The chain couples TRBV5-1 to TRBJ2-7; TRBD1 matches at 7 bases. Germline trimming cut 4 bases from V and 7 bases from J; bases unmatched to any gene: 11. The germline V gene encodes CDR1 SGHRS and CDR2 YFSETQ. The CDR3 has 14 residues.

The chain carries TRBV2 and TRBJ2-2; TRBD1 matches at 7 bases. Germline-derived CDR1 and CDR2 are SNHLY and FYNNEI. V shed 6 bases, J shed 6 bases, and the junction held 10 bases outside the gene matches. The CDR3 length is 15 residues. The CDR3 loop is CASRRDSITSGELFF. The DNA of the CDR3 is TGTGCCAGCAGGAGGGACAGTATAACGTCCGGGGAGCTGTTTTTT.

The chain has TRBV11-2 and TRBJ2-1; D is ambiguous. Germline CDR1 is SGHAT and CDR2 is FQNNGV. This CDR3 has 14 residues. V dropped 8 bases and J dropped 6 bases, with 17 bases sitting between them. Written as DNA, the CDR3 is TGTGCCAGCGCCTCCGTCAAGTCTATCAATGAGCAGTTCTTC. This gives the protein CASASVKSINEQFF. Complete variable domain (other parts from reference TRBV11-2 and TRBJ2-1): EAGVAQSPRYKIIEKRQSVAFWCNPISGHATLYWYQQILGQGPKLLIQFQNNGVVDDSQLPKDRFSAERLKGVDSTLKIQPAKLEDSAVYLCASASVKSINEQFFGPGTRLTVL.

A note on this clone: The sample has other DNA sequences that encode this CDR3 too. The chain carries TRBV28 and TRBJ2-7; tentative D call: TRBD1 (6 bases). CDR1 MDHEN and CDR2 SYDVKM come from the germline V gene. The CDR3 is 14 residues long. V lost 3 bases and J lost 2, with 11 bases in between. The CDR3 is CASSFRGGTYEQYF. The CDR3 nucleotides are TGTGCCAGCAGTTTCCGAGGGGGTACCTACGAGCAGTACTTC.

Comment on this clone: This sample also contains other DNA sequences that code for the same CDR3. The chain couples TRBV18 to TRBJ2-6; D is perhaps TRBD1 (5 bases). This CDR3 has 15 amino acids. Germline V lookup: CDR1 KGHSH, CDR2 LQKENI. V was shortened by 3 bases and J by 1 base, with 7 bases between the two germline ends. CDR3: CASSPQGSGANVLTF. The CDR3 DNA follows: TGTGCCAGCTCACCGCAGGGATCTGGGGCCAACGTCCTGACTTTC.

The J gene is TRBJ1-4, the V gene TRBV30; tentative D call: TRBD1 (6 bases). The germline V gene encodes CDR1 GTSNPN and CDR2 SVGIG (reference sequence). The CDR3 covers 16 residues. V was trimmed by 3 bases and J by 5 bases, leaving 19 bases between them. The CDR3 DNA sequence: TGTGCCTGGAGGCTACATAGTCAGGGGATGAATGAAAAACTGTTTTTT. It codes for CAWRLHSQGMNEKLFF.

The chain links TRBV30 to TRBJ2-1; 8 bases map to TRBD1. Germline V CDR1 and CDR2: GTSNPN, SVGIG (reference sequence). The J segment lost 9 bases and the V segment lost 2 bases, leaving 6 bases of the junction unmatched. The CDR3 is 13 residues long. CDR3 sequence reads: CAWSRQGAGEQFF. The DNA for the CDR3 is TGTGCCTGGAGTCGGCAGGGGGCAGGTGAGCAGTTCTTC.

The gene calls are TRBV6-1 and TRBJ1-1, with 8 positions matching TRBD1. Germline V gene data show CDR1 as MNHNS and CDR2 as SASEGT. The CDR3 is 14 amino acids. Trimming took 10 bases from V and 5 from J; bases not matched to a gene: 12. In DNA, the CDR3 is TGTGCCATCACCGGACAGGGCTGGGGGACTGAAGCTTTCTTT. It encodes CAITGQGWGTEAFF.

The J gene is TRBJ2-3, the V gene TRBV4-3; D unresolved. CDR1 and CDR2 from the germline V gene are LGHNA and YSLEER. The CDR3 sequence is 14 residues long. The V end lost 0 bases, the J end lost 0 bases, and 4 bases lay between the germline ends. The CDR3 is CASSQESSTDTQYF. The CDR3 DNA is TGCGCCAGCAGCCAAGAGAGCAGCACAGATACGCAGTATTTT.

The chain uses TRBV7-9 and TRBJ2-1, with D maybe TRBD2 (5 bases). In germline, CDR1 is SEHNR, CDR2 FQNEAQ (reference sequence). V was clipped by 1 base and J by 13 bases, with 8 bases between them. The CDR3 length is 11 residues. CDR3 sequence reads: CASSLGGPQFF. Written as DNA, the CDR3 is TGTGCCAGCAGCTTAGGAGGGCCTCAGTTCTTC.

CDR3 DNA sequence: TGCGCCAGCAGCCCAGGACAGGGGGAGAGGCCCCAGCATTTT. Translated, it gives CASSPGQGERPQHF. The chain uses TRBV5-1 and TRBJ1-5, with TRBD1 identical over 10 bases. The length of the CDR3 is 14 residues. Germline loops: CDR1 SGHRS, CDR2 YFSETQ. V lost 4 bases, J lost 9 bases, and 7 bases stayed unmatched.

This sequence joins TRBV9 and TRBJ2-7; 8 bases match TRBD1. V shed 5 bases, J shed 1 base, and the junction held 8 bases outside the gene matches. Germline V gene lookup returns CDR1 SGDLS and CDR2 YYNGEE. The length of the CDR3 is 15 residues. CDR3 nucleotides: TGTGCCAGCAGTGCTGCTCAGGGGGCTTCCTACGAGCAGTACTTC. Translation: CASSAAQGASYEQYF. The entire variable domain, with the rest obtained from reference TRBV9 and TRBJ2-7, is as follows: DSGVTQTPKHLITATGQRVTLRCSPRSGDLSVYWYQQSLDQGLQFLIQYYNGEERAKGNILERFSAQQFPDLHSELNLSSLELGDSALYFCASSAAQGASYEQYFGPGTRLTVT.

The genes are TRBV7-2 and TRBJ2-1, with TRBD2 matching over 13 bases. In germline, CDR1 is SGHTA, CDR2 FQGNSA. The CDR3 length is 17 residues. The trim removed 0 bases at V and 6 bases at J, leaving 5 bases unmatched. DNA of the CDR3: TGTGCCAGCAGCTTAGCAATCGGACTAGCGGGAGCCAATGAGCAGTTCTTC. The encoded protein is CASSLAIGLAGANEQFF.

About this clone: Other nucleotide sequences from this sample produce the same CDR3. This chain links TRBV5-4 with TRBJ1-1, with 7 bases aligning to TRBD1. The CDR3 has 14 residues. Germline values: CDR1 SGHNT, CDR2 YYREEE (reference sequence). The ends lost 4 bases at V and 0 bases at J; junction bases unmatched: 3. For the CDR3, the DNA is TGTGCCAGCAGCCCGACAGGGTTGAACACTGAAGCTTTCTTT. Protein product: CASSPTGLNTEAFF.

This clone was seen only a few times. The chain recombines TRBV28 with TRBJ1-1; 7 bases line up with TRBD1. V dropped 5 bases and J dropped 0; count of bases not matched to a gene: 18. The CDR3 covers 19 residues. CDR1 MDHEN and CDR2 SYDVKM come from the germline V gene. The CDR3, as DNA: TGTGCCAGCAGTCCCCTACAGGGGCCAAAAAAGCTAATGAACACTGAAGCTTTCTTT. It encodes CASSPLQGPKKLMNTEAFF. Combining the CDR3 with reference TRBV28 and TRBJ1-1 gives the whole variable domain DVKVTQSSRYLVKRTGEKVFLECVQDMDHENMFWYRQDPGLGLRLIYFSYDVKMKEKGDIPEGYSVSREKKERFSLILESASTNQTSMYLCASSPLQGPKKLMNTEAFFGQGTRLTVV.

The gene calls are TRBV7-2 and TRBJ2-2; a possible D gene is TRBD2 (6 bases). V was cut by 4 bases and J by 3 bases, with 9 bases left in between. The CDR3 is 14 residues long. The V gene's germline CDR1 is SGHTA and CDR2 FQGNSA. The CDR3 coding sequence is TGTGCCAGCAGCTGGGACTTCGACACCGGGGAGCTGTTTTTT. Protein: CASSWDFDTGELFF.

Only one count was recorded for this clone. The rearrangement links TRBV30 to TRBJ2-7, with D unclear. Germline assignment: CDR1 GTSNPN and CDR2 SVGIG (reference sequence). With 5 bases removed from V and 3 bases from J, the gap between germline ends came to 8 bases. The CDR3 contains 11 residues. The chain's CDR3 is CAWQNDYEQYF. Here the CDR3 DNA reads TGTGCCTGGCAAAATGACTACGAGCAGTACTTC.

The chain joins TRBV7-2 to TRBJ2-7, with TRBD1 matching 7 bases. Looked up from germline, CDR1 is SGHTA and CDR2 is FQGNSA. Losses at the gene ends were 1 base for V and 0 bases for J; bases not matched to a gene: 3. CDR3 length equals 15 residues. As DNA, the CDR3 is TGTGCCAGCAGCTTAGAAGGACAGGTCTCCTACGAGCAGTACTTC. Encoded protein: CASSLEGQVSYEQYF.

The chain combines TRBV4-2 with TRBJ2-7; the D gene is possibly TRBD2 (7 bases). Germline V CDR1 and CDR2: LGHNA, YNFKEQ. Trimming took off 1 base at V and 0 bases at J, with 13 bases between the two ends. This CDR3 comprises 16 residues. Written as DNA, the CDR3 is TGTGCCAGCAGCCAAGGAGGGGGGGGCAGCTCCTACGAGCAGTACTTC. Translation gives CASSQGGGGSSYEQYF.

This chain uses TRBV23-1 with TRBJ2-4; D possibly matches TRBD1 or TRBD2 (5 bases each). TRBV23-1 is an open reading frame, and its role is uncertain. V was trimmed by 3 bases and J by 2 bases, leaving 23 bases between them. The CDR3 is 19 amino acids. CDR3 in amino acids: CASSHPPPCRRDPKNIQYF. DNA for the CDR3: TGCGCCAGCAGTCATCCCCCGCCCTGTCGCAGGGACCCCAAAAACATTCAGTACTTC.